One and the same sample provided the 31 T cell receptor beta chains below, sequenced in a study of blood T cell repertoires in COVID-19. Assay: immunoSEQ multiplex PCR; the TCRdb copy retains only in-frame clones and omits some. The table lists 540,000 or so clones, 85% to 90% of them singletons. Sequencing was done on a sample of peripheral blood. The receptors here all came from a woman between 50 and 59 years old with COVID-19, enrolled during active disease.

This chain connects TRBV3-1 (or the pseudogene TRBV3-2) to TRBJ2-1; 8 nucleotides line up with TRBD2. Per germline, CDR1 LGHDT and CDR2 YNNKEL (reference sequence). The CDR3 runs 18 residues. With 4 bases clipped from V and 10 bases from J, the junction kept 21 bases outside the gene matches. CDR3 DNA: TGTGCCAGCAGCCGCCTCCCCAAGGGAGCGGGGGCGTCTGCCGAGCAGTTCTTC. Its protein is CASSRLPKGAGASAEQFF.

This clone was recorded only once. The rearrangement links TRBV5-1 to TRBJ1-2; TRBD1 agrees at 11 bases. This CDR3 is 15 amino acids long. The V and J ends lost 4 bases and 4 bases, in that order; junction bases with no gene match: 6. The germline V gene has CDR1 SGHRS and CDR2 YFSETQ. CDR3 protein: CASSTGQGAPYGYTF. CDR3 in DNA: TGCGCCAGCAGCACCGGACAGGGGGCCCCCTATGGCTACACCTTC.

V gene TRBV28 combines with J gene TRBJ1-5; 8 bases are a match to TRBD1. The CDR3 spans 15 residues. V gave up 6 bases and J gave up 7 bases; unmatched junction bases: 11. The V gene's germline CDR1 is MDHEN and CDR2 SYDVKM. For the CDR3, the DNA is TGTGCCAGCAGAGAGGACAGGGTACGAGGGCAGCCCCAGCATTTT. Translating it yields CASREDRVRGQPQHF.

V usage is TRBV12-5 and J usage is TRBJ2-1; no reliable D call. The CDR3 runs 15 residues. Germline CDR1 and CDR2: LGHNT and FRNRAP. The V and J ends lost 7 bases and 8 bases respectively, with 21 bases between them. The CDR3 is CASAYGDSIRYEQFF. The DNA for the CDR3 is TGTGCTAGTGCCTATGGAGACTCCATACGGTATGAGCAGTTCTTC.

This chain links TRBV20-1 with TRBJ1-4; D is ambiguous. Germline V lookup: CDR1 DFQATT, CDR2 SNEGSKA (reference sequence). The CDR3 consists of 11 residues. Trimming removed 8 bases at V and 7 bases at J, with 11 bases between. The CDR3 protein is CSFLKSEKLFF. The CDR3 DNA follows: TGCAGTTTTCTTAAGAGTGAAAAACTGTTTTTT.

The chain employs TRBV30 and TRBJ1-5, with TRBD1 matching 7 bases. V dropped 0 bases and J dropped 7; count of bases not matched to a gene: 6. The CDR3 covers 14 residues. CDR1 and CDR2 (germline): GTSNPN, SVGIG (reference sequence). CDR3 nucleotides: TGTGCCTGGAGTGTACAGGGGATATGGCAGCCCCAGCATTTT. As protein: CAWSVQGIWQPQHF.

As concerns this clone: At the DNA level, this CDR3 is encoded by other sequences in the same sample as well. The chain couples TRBV7-9 to TRBJ1-1, with D possibly matching TRBD1 (5 bases). CDR1 SEHNR and CDR2 FQNEAQ come from the germline V gene (reference sequence). V was shortened by 5 bases and J by 6 bases, with 10 bases between the two germline ends. The CDR3 extends over 12 amino acids. DNA of the CDR3: TGTGCCAGCAGCCCCGGGGGACCTGAAGCTTTCTTT. The encoded protein is CASSPGGPEAFF.

This clone was detected only a few times. V is TRBV7-9 and J is TRBJ1-2, with TRBD1 matching over 8 bases. Germline lookup yields CDR1 SEHNR and CDR2 FQNEAQ (reference sequence). This CDR3 has 15 residues. V gave up 5 bases and J gave up 4 bases; unmatched junction bases: 9. The CDR3 loop reads CASSMSRTGSYGYTF. For the CDR3, the DNA is TGTGCCAGCAGCATGTCCCGGACAGGGAGCTATGGCTACACCTTC.

The gene calls are TRBV29-1 and TRBJ2-1; D perhaps matches TRBD1 (6 bases). Between the trimmed V and J ends, which lost 4 bases and 6 bases, there was a span of 13 bases. Looked up from germline, CDR1 is SQVTM and CDR2 is ANQGSEA. The CDR3 loop spans 13 amino acids. CDR3 sequence reads: CSVGTELRNEQFF. The CDR3, as DNA: TGCAGCGTTGGGACAGAACTACGCAATGAGCAGTTCTTC.

As to this clone: This sample also contains other DNA sequences that code for the same CDR3. This chain uses TRBV6-5 with TRBJ2-7, with D unresolved. CDR1 and CDR2 from the germline V gene are MNHEY and SVGAGI. This CDR3 contains 14 residues. V lost 0 bases to trimming and J lost 7 bases, with 13 bases between them. The CDR3 protein is CASSYSYTAWEQYF. The CDR3 region has the DNA TGTGCCAGCAGTTACTCGTATACAGCTTGGGAGCAGTACTTC.

The chain links TRBV29-1 to TRBJ1-1; no firm D call. This CDR3 spans 14 amino acids. Trimming pared 6 bases from V and 1 base from J, leaving 15 bases between. CDR1 SQVTM and CDR2 ANQGSEA come from the germline V gene. CDR3 in DNA: TGCAGCGTCCAGACGGGGAGGCGGAACACTGAAGCTTTCTTT. This codes for CSVQTGRRNTEAFF.

The chain combines TRBV5-1 with TRBJ1-6, with a weak D call TRBD1 (5 bases). The CDR3 has 16 residues. Germline V gene sequence: CDR1 SGHRS, CDR2 YFSETQ. V lost 5 bases to trimming and J lost 7 bases, with 19 bases between them. CDR3: CASRYSGTGRNSPLHF. The CDR3 nucleotides read TGCGCCAGCAGATATTCGGGGACGGGGAGGAATTCACCCCTCCACTTT. The variable domain in full, with the rest retrieved from reference TRBV5-1 and TRBJ1-6, is KAGVTQTPRYLIKTRGQQVTLSCSPISGHRSVSWYQQTPGQGLQFLFEYFSETQRNKGNFPGRFSGRQFSNSRSEMNVSTLELGDSALYLCASRYSGTGRNSPLHFGNGTRLTVT.

The chain recombines TRBV6-6 with TRBJ1-5, with D possibly being TRBD1 (5 bases). The CDR3 is made up of 16 amino acids. V was trimmed by 0 bases and J by 7 bases, leaving 16 bases between them. In germline, CDR1 is MNHNY, CDR2 SVGAGI (reference sequence). The CDR3 DNA sequence: TGTGCCAGCAGTTACTCCCCAGGGAGGACGGGACAGCCCCAGCATTTT. It codes for CASSYSPGRTGQPQHF.

The V and J genes are TRBV2 and TRBJ1-4; D is undetermined. V was cut by 0 bases and J by 7 bases, with 12 bases left in between. This CDR3 region has 15 residues. The germline V gene has CDR1 SNHLY and CDR2 FYNNEI. The CDR3 reads CASSEAEGHSEKLFF. In DNA, the CDR3 is TGTGCCAGCAGTGAAGCGGAGGGTCATAGTGAAAAACTGTTTTTT.

This rearrangement joins TRBV5-1 to TRBJ2-3; 9 bases are shared with TRBD1. The V and J ends lost 4 bases and 2 bases, in that order; junction bases with no gene match: 8. The CDR3 covers 16 residues. Germline V gene lookup returns CDR1 SGHRS and CDR2 YFSETQ. The CDR3 DNA reads as TGCGCCAGCAGCCCTGGGGACAGGGCGAACACAGATACGCAGTATTTT. It yields the protein CASSPGDRANTDTQYF.

The chain carries TRBV18 and TRBJ1-2; 8 bases are shared with TRBD1. The germline V gene encodes CDR1 KGHSH and CDR2 LQKENI. Losses at the gene ends were 7 bases for V and 8 bases for J; bases not matched to a gene: 9. The CDR3 contains 13 residues. The CDR3: CASFSDREGGYTF. In DNA, the CDR3 is TGTGCCAGCTTTTCGGACAGGGAGGGAGGCTACACCTTC.

The chain recombines TRBV10-2 with TRBJ2-7; 8 nucleotides agree with TRBD2. CDR3 length: 14 residues. Germline V gene lookup returns CDR1 WSHSY and CDR2 SAAADI. The junction had 12 bases not matched to a gene; V was cut back by 10 bases and J by 4 bases. The CDR3 nucleotides read TGCGCCACCCAGACCGGGACTAGTGGGTACGAGCAGTACTTC. Protein: CATQTGTSGYEQYF.

J is TRBJ1-4 and V is TRBV27; weak D call: TRBD1 (6 bases). Between the trimmed V and J ends, which lost 5 bases and 0 bases, there was a span of 22 bases. Germline CDR1 reads MNHEY; CDR2 reads SMNVEV (reference sequence). The CDR3 totals 19 residues. Written as DNA, the CDR3 is TGTGCCAGCAGTGCCTCCCCCGGGACACTTCCCCCAACTAATGAAAAACTGTTTTTT. Translation: CASSASPGTLPPTNEKLFF. The variable domain in full, with the rest retrieved from reference TRBV27 and TRBJ1-4, is EAQVTQNPRYLITVTGKKLTVTCSQNMNHEYMSWYRQDPGLGLRQIYYSMNVEVTDKGDVPEGYKVSRKEKRNFPLILESPSPNQTSLYFCASSASPGTLPPTNEKLFFGSGTQLSVL.

The V call is TRBV11-2, the J call TRBJ1-6, with a tentative D call TRBD1 (5 bases). V lost 4 bases and J lost 8, with 9 bases in between. This CDR3 region has 13 residues. Looked up from germline, CDR1 is SGHAT and CDR2 is FQNNGV. The CDR3 reads CASSWGVDSPLHF. The CDR3 nucleotides are TGTGCCAGCAGCTGGGGGGTTGATTCACCCCTCCACTTT.

This chain connects TRBV12-5 to TRBJ2-3; 7 positions match TRBD1. The CDR3 covers 13 residues. Germline V gives CDR1 LGHNT, CDR2 FRNRAP. The V and J ends lost 9 bases and 0 bases, in that order; junction bases with no gene match: 3. The CDR3 reads CASWDSSTDTQYF. The CDR3 DNA sequence: TGTGCTAGCTGGGACAGCAGCACAGATACGCAGTATTTT.

The chain joins TRBV6-5 to TRBJ2-2; TRBD2 is a possible D gene (6 bases). The germline gives CDR1 MNHEY, CDR2 SVGAGI. Trimming removed 2 bases at V and 10 bases at J, with 11 bases between. This CDR3 is built from 13 residues. CDR3 residues: CASSYAGGEELFF. The CDR3 coding sequence is TGTGCCAGCAGTTACGCCGGGGGAGAGGAGCTGTTTTTT.

The V and J genes are TRBV12-3 or TRBV12-4 and TRBJ1-5; tentatively, D is TRBD1 (6 bases). The CDR3 loop spans 13 amino acids. The V and J ends lost 7 bases and 3 bases respectively, with 10 bases between them. CDR3 region: CASNTGPNQPQHF. In DNA form, the CDR3 reads TGTGCCAGCAACACAGGGCCCAATCAGCCCCAGCATTTT.

J is TRBJ1-1 and V is TRBV4-2; D unresolved. There are 14 residues in the CDR3. Germline lookup yields CDR1 LGHNA and CDR2 YNFKEQ. V was shortened by 0 bases and J by 1 base, with 6 bases between the two germline ends. The CDR3 here is CASSQDTANTEAFF. The CDR3 nucleotides are TGTGCCAGCAGCCAAGACACAGCGAACACTGAAGCTTTCTTT.

The rearrangement links TRBV5-5 to TRBJ1-2; D is perhaps TRBD1 (6 bases). The ends were cut back, 4 bases at V and 4 bases at J, with 14 bases in the middle. This CDR3 has 14 residues. CDR1 SGHKS and CDR2 YYEKEE come from the germline V gene (reference sequence). The CDR3 is CASSARGAGYGYTF. DNA for the CDR3: TGTGCCAGCAGCGCCCGGGGGGCTGGCTATGGCTACACCTTC.

This sequence joins TRBV18 and TRBJ1-4; TRBD1 matches 8 bases. The length of the CDR3 is 16 residues. Looked up from germline, CDR1 is KGHSH and CDR2 is LQKENI. V shed 4 bases, J shed 4 bases, and the junction held 8 bases outside the gene matches. The CDR3 spells CASSRRSDRGNEKLFF. The CDR3 DNA reads as TGTGCCAGCTCACGACGTTCCGACAGGGGTAATGAAAAACTGTTTTTT.

This sequence joins TRBV6-5 and TRBJ2-7; 7 positions match TRBD1. V lost 8 bases, J lost 0 bases, and 4 bases stayed unmatched. Looked up from germline, CDR1 is MNHEY and CDR2 is SVGAGI. This CDR3 region has 13 residues. The CDR3 region has the DNA TGTGCCAGCCACCCAGGGGGCTCCTACGAGCAGTACTTC. Translation gives CASHPGGSYEQYF.

This rearrangement joins TRBV19 to TRBJ2-7, with 8 bases identical to TRBD1. This CDR3 is 13 amino acids long. Trimming took 5 bases from V and 2 from J; bases not matched to a gene: 2. The V gene's germline CDR1 is LNHDA and CDR2 SQIVND (reference sequence). CDR3 in DNA: TGTGCCAGTAGTGCGGGACAGGCCTACGAGCAGTACTTC. It translates to CASSAGQAYEQYF.

This chain connects TRBV30 to TRBJ1-2, with a tentative D call TRBD1 (5 bases). The CDR3 contains 13 residues. The V gene's germline CDR1 is GTSNPN and CDR2 SVGIG (reference sequence). Trimming removed 0 bases from V and 4 bases from J, with 9 bases in between. In DNA, the CDR3 is TGTGCCTGGAGTGTGGTGGGGGGCTATGGCTACACCTTC. Amino acid sequence: CAWSVVGGYGYTF.

The chain couples TRBV11-2 to TRBJ1-2; no clear D gene. Deletions cut 5 bases from V and 8 bases from J, with 15 bases between. This CDR3 has 13 amino acids. Per germline, CDR1 SGHAT and CDR2 FQNNGV. The CDR3 sequence is CASSPDVKEGYTF. The CDR3 DNA follows: TGTGCCAGCAGCCCCGACGTTAAGGAGGGCTACACCTTC.

The V call is TRBV9, the J call TRBJ2-2; D not resolved. V lost 0 bases, J lost 4 bases, and 4 bases lay in between. CDR3 size: 13 residues. In germline, CDR1 is SGDLS, CDR2 YYNGEE. CDR3 region: CASSVALTGELFF. DNA of the CDR3: TGTGCCAGCAGCGTAGCCCTCACCGGGGAGCTGTTTTTT.

J is TRBJ1-2 and V is TRBV27; tentative D call: TRBD1 (5 bases). V shed 0 bases and J shed 6 bases, with 8 bases lying between them. The CDR3 extends over 13 amino acids. CDR1 and CDR2 (germline): MNHEY, SMNVEV (reference sequence). The CDR3 is CASSLSGQDGYTF. The CDR3 nucleotides are TGTGCCAGCAGTTTATCGGGGCAGGATGGCTACACCTTC.